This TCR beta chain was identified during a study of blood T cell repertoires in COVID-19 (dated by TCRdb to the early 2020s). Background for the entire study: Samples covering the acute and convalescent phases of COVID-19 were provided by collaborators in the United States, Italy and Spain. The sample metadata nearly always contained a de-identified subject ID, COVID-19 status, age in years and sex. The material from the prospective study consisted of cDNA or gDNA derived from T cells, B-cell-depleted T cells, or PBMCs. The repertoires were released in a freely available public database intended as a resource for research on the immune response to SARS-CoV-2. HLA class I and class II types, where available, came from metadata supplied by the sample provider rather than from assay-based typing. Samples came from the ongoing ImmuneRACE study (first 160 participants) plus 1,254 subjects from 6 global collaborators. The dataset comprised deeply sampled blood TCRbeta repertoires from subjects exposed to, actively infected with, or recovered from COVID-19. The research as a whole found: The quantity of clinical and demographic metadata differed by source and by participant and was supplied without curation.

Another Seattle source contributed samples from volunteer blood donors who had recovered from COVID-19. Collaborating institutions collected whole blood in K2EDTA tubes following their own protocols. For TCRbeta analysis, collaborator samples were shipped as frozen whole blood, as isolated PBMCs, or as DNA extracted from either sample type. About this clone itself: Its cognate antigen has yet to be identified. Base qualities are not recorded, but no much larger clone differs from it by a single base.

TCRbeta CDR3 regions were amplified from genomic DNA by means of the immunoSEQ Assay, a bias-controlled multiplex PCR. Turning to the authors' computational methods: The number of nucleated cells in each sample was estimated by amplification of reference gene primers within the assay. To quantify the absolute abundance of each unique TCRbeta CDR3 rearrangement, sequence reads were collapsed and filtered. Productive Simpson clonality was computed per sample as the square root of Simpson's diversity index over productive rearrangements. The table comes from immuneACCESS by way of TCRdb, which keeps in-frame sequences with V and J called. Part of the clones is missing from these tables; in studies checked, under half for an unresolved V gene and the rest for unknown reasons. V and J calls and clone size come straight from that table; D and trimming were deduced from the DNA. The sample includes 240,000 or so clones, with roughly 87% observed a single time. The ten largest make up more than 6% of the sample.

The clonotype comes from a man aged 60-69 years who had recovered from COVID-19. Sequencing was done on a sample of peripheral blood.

The bases read TGTGCCAGCAGCGTAGGGCTAGCGGGGAAGGAGCAGTTCTTC. It codes for CASSVGLAGKEQFF. Recombination linked TRBV9 to TRBJ2-1; TRBD2 aligns with 9 central bases. CDR1 and CDR2 were assigned from the germline V gene as SGDLS and YYNGEE. The CDR3 starts with the cysteine, ends with the phenylalanine, and has 14 residues. Only the CDR3 DNA stays, 42 bases, in frame from base 1. Unmatched junction bases come to 5, with V trimmed by 0 bases and J by 10 bases. The full variable domain, completed from the reference TRBV9 and TRBJ2-1 proteins outside the CDR3, reads DSGVTQTPKHLITATGQRVTLRCSPRSGDLSVYWYQQSLDQGLQFLIQYYNGEERAKGNILERFSAQQFPDLHSELNLSSLELGDSALYFCASSVGLAGKEQFFGPGTRLTVL.